Presented here are 21 T cell receptor beta chains from one specimen sequenced in a study of Ad26.COV2.S vaccination and SARS-CoV-2 variants. Treatment reported: about 20 received Ad26.COV2.S at low or high dose, single or two shots; roughly five received placebo; per-sample allocation not given. Specimen acquisition occurred on day 63 following the initial vaccine or placebo injection. Produced via immunoSEQ multiplex PCR; TCRdb's table is partial and in-frame only. The data contain 380,000 or so clones, approximately 86% of them singletons. The specimen comprised peripheral blood, sampled in a trial of Ad26.COV2.S vaccine versus placebo. The receptors were gathered from a person between 18 and 59 years old who received the Ad26.COV2.S COVID-19 vaccine or a placebo.

This clone was recorded once. This specimen includes other DNA sequences encoding the same CDR3. CDR3 coding DNA: TGTGCCAGCAGTTTCGGGGATAGCAATCAGCCCCAGCATTTT. This gives the protein CASSFGDSNQPQHF. This chain links TRBV27 with TRBJ1-5; no clear D. V was cut by 3 bases and J by 0 bases, with 6 bases left in between. CDR3 length equals 14 residues. Germline values: CDR1 MNHEY, CDR2 SMNVEV (reference sequence).

The chain combines TRBV19 with TRBJ2-2, with 9 bases lining up with TRBD1. The CDR3 contains 14 residues. The trim removed 4 bases at V and 5 bases at J, leaving 2 bases unmatched. CDR1 is LNHDA and CDR2 is SQIVND in the germline V gene (reference sequence). The CDR3 here is CASSTQGATGELFF. Here the CDR3 DNA reads TGTGCCAGTAGTACACAGGGGGCGACCGGGGAGCTGTTTTTT.

The gene calls are TRBV5-6 and TRBJ1-1, with TRBD1 matching over 7 bases. The CDR3 consists of 17 residues. The junction had 11 bases not matched to a gene; V was cut back by 0 bases and J by 3 bases. Per the germline V gene, CDR1 is SGHDT and CDR2 is YYEEEE. CDR3 residues: CASSLVVRGKVDTEAFF. DNA for the CDR3: TGTGCCAGCAGCTTGGTCGTCAGGGGGAAGGTGGACACTGAAGCTTTCTTT.

The chain links TRBV2 to TRBJ2-1; unclear D gene. The CDR3 spans 14 residues. The V end was cut by 2 bases, the J end by 6 bases, with 11 bases between. The germline CDR1 and CDR2 sequences are SNHLY and FYNNEI. The CDR3 loop is CASSESRAPNEQFF. The CDR3 nucleotides read TGTGCCAGCAGTGAATCTAGGGCCCCCAATGAGCAGTTCTTC.

CDR3 sequence reads: CASSQGGRVPGANVLTF. The CDR3 nucleotides are TGCGCCAGCAGCCAAGGAGGGAGGGTCCCTGGGGCCAACGTCCTGACTTTC. The V gene is TRBV4-3, the J gene TRBJ2-6; the match to TRBD2 covers 7 bases. This CDR3 region has 17 residues. The V gene's germline CDR1 is LGHNA and CDR2 YSLEER. The trim removed 1 base at V and 2 bases at J, leaving 5 bases unmatched.

The chain carries TRBV5-4 and TRBJ2-3, with D perhaps matching TRBD1 (6 bases). This CDR3 contains 13 residues. Germline CDR1 reads SGHNT; CDR2 reads YYREEE (reference sequence). The ends were cut back, 7 bases at V and 2 bases at J, with 11 bases in the middle. The CDR3 loop reads CASGTGNTDTQYF. The CDR3 nucleotides are TGTGCCAGCGGAACAGGGAACACAGATACGCAGTATTTT. The full variable domain, in which reference TRBV5-4 and TRBJ2-3 provide the parts outside the CDR3, is ETGVTQSPTHLIKTRGQQVTLRCSSQSGHNTVSWYQQALGQGPQFIFQYYREEENGRGNFPPRFSGLQFPNYSSELNVNALELDDSALYLCASGTGNTDTQYFGPGTRLTVL.

The chain has TRBV13 and TRBJ1-1; D remains unclear. The germline V gene has CDR1 PRHDT and CDR2 FYEKMQ (reference sequence). Trimming took off 1 base at V and 1 base at J, with 10 bases between the two ends. The CDR3 consists of 15 residues. Written as DNA, the CDR3 is TGTGCCAGCAGCTTAGATATGGCGGAGAACACTGAAGCTTTCTTT. Translating it yields CASSLDMAENTEAFF.

V and J are TRBV5-1 and TRBJ1-1; 7 bases are shared with TRBD1. The junction had 2 bases not matched to a gene; V was cut back by 2 bases and J by 7 bases. Germline V CDR1 and CDR2: SGHRS, YFSETQ. The CDR3 contains 12 residues. CDR3 amino acids: CASSFNRGEAFF. The CDR3 DNA is TGCGCCAGCAGCTTCAACAGGGGTGAAGCTTTCTTT.

V usage is TRBV5-1 and J usage is TRBJ2-7; a possible D gene is TRBD2 (6 bases). The germline gives CDR1 SGHRS, CDR2 YFSETQ. V lost 3 bases and J lost 3, with 16 bases in between. This CDR3 has 15 residues. Here the CDR3 reads CASSSGSAGRYEQYF. The CDR3 region has the DNA TGCGCCAGCAGCTCCGGCAGCGCGGGGCGCTACGAGCAGTACTTC.

The chain employs TRBV10-3 and TRBJ1-5; tentative D call: TRBD1 (5 bases). The CDR3 loop spans 15 amino acids. Germline V lookup: CDR1 ENHRY, CDR2 SYGVKD. Trimming took off 10 bases at V and 3 bases at J, with 19 bases between the two ends. CDR3 protein: CATSGTGMNNQPQHF. DNA for the CDR3: TGTGCCACCTCAGGGACGGGTATGAACAATCAGCCCCAGCATTTT.

The rearrangement uses TRBV4-3 and TRBJ1-4, with TRBD1 matching over 7 bases. Germline CDR1 is LGHNA and CDR2 is YSLEER. The CDR3 consists of 15 residues. Trimming removed 5 bases from V and 6 bases from J; junction bases left unmatched: 9. The CDR3 here is CASSLRQGRDEKLFF. In nucleotides, the CDR3 is TGCGCCAGCAGCTTGCGACAGGGCCGAGATGAAAAACTGTTTTTT.

V and J are TRBV5-1 and TRBJ1-2, with a weak D call TRBD1 (5 bases). Germline CDR1 is SGHRS and CDR2 is YFSETQ. This CDR3 spans 11 amino acids. Trimming left V 3 bases short and J 7 bases short, with 7 bases between. DNA of the CDR3: TGCGCCAGCAGCTCAGGGAGTGGCTACACCTTC. Its translation: CASSSGSGYTF.

The chain uses TRBV5-6 and TRBJ2-4; D remains unclear. CDR1 and CDR2 (germline): SGHDT, YYEEEE. The CDR3 extends over 14 amino acids. Trimming stripped 5 bases from V and 6 bases from J, with 15 bases between. As DNA, the CDR3 is TGTGCCAGCAGACGTGAGCGTTGGTCAAACATTCAGTACTTC. This gives the protein CASRRERWSNIQYF.

The chain is built from TRBV19 and TRBJ1-1; D ambiguous. Germline CDR1 and CDR2: LNHDA and SQIVND (reference sequence). Trimming shortened V by 0 bases and J by 6 bases, and 11 bases separated the two germline ends. This CDR3 contains 14 residues. The CDR3 coding sequence is TGTGCCAGTAGTATAGATCCTCGGGCCCCTGAAGCTTTCTTT. Its translation is CASSIDPRAPEAFF.

This sequence joins TRBV7-2 and TRBJ2-5; maybe TRBD2 (6 bases). V was cut by 8 bases and J by 1 base, with 14 bases left in between. Germline values: CDR1 SGHTA, CDR2 FQGNSA. The CDR3 is 14 residues long. The CDR3 loop reads CASALAATQETQYF. Here the CDR3 DNA reads TGTGCCAGCGCACTAGCCGCAACCCAAGAGACCCAGTACTTC.

The V gene is TRBV19, the J gene TRBJ2-1; a weak D match, TRBD2 (6 bases). Germline V gene lookup returns CDR1 LNHDA and CDR2 SQIVND (reference sequence). V was shortened by 5 bases and J by 2 bases, with 19 bases between the two germline ends. This CDR3 is built from 17 residues. The CDR3 region has the DNA TGTGCCAGTAGTTCCGAATCATACGGGGGACCCTACAATGAGCAGTTCTTC. Protein: CASSSESYGGPYNEQFF.

The chain uses TRBV29-1 and TRBJ2-3; 7 nucleotides agree with TRBD2. CDR1 is SQVTM and CDR2 is ANQGSEA in the germline V gene. V dropped 7 bases and J dropped 6; count of bases not matched to a gene: 7. The CDR3 is 12 amino acids. CDR3 bases: TGCAGCGAACGACTAGCTGGCGATACGCAGTATTTT. Translating gives CSERLAGDTQYF.

The rearrangement links TRBV9 to TRBJ2-7; D tentatively fits TRBD1 or TRBD2 (5 bases each). The ends were cut back, 0 bases at V and 2 bases at J, with 9 bases in the middle. CDR3 length: 14 amino acids. The V gene's germline CDR1 is SGDLS and CDR2 YYNGEE. As DNA, the CDR3 is TGTGCCAGCAGCGTAGCCCCGGGACCCTACGAGCAGTACTTC. It specifies CASSVAPGPYEQYF.

This rearrangement joins TRBV7-9 to TRBJ1-6; TRBD1 matches at 9 bases. Trimming at V came to 5 bases and at J to 0 bases, leaving 5 bases not matched to a gene. The CDR3 loop spans 17 amino acids. The germline V gene has CDR1 SEHNR and CDR2 FQNEAQ (reference sequence). Written as DNA, the CDR3 is TGTGCCAGCAGCCTGGACAGGGGTCCCTCCTATAATTCACCCCTCCACTTT. As protein: CASSLDRGPSYNSPLHF.

The V gene is TRBV11-2, the J gene TRBJ2-1; possible D gene TRBD2, 6 bases. The CDR3 is made up of 12 amino acids. Trimming cost V 8 bases and J 11 bases, with 16 bases left between them. In germline, CDR1 is SGHAT, CDR2 FQNNGV. CDR3 in amino acids: CASAGGGPKQFF. CDR3 DNA: TGTGCCAGCGCCGGTGGAGGGCCTAAGCAGTTCTTC.

The gene calls are TRBV3-1 (or the pseudogene TRBV3-2) and TRBJ1-6, with D possibly being TRBD1 (6 bases). Per germline, CDR1 LGHDT and CDR2 YNNKEL (reference sequence). Trimming left V 4 bases short and J 10 bases short, with 17 bases between. This CDR3 is built from 15 residues. The CDR3 protein is CASSPRGVRESPLHF. CDR3 coding DNA: TGTGCCAGCAGCCCCAGGGGAGTCAGGGAATCACCCCTCCACTTT.